One and the same sample provided the 24 T cell receptor beta chains below, sequenced in a study of T cell clonality in common variable immunodeficiency (dated by TCRdb to the mid-2010s). Their target antigens are unknown. Library preparation employed the immunoSEQ multiplex PCR assay. TCRdb holds this immuneACCESS table with in-frame rearrangements only. Some clones are missing; in checked studies, unresolved V genes explain under half, and the rest has no known cause. In this sample the table shows 20,000 to 30,000 clones, and no singletons are among them. In total, the top ten clones hold nearly 25% of the sample. Overall results and qualifications from the work: Reportedly, TCRbeta sequences from CVID had fewer deletions and N-nucleotide insertions, and highly modified clones with 13 or more V deletions were absent from CVID.

The sample consisted of peripheral blood mononuclear cells. These receptors were collected from a human donor with common variable immunodeficiency.

Many counts were recorded for this clone. The read is 3 residues too short to cover the CDR3 end, so that end is filled in from the germline J gene. This chain joins TRBV29-1 and TRBJ2-1; 7 bases map to TRBD2. CDR1 and CDR2 (germline): SQVTM, ANQGSEA. The CDR3 consists of 10 residues. V dropped 8 bases and J dropped 8; count of bases not matched to a gene: 3. The CDR3 here is CSTRGDEQFF. The CDR3 DNA, read in part, is TGCAGCACCCGGGGGGATGAG.

There are a few counts of this clone. The observed sequence ends 3 residues before the CDR3 terminus, with the missing tail filled in from the germline J gene. The V gene is TRBV11-3, the J gene TRBJ1-1; 8 nucleotides match TRBD1. CDR3 length: 15 amino acids. Germline assignment: CDR1 SGHNT and CDR2 YENEEA. The junction had 9 bases not matched to a gene; V was cut back by 6 bases and J by 3 bases. CDR3 DNA (partial): TGTGCCAGCAGTTGGTCAGGGGGCTGGGACACTGAA. Translation gives CASSWSGGWDTE. The complete CDR3 reads CASSWSGGWDTEAFF.

This clone was recorded many times. The observed sequence ends 3 residues before the CDR3 terminus, with the missing tail filled in from the germline J gene. The chain is built from TRBV2 and TRBJ2-7; no reliable D call. CDR1 SNHLY and CDR2 FYNNEI come from the germline V gene. The germline V and J ends were trimmed by 10 bases and 0 bases, with 19 bases remaining between them. The CDR3 length is 15 residues. The CDR3 spells CATTPNSAVSYEQYF. Incomplete CDR3 DNA: TGTGCCACCACGCCCAACAGTGCCGTCTCCTACGAG. Full variable domain (rest looked up from reference TRBV2 and TRBJ2-7): EPEVTQTPSHQVTQMGQEVILRCVPISNHLYFYWYRQILGQKVEFLVSFYNNEISEKSEIFDDQFSVERPDGSNFTLKIRSTKLEDSAMYFCATTPNSAVSYEQYFGPGTRLTVT.

This clone was seen more than once but under ten times. The read finishes 3 residues shy of the CDR3 end, and the germline J gene is used to complete it. J is TRBJ1-6 and V is TRBV19; D not certain. Germline-derived CDR1 and CDR2 are LNHDA and SQIVND (reference sequence). Trimming stripped 1 base from V and 11 bases from J, with 9 bases between. There are 13 residues in the CDR3. Incomplete CDR3 DNA: TGTGCCAGTAGTATAGTCGGGGAGCCACCC. Translating it yields CASSIVGEPP. The whole CDR3 sequence is CASSIVGEPPLHF.

This clone appeared a few times. The read falls 3 residues short of the CDR3 end, and the missing part is taken from the germline J gene. V usage is TRBV10-2 and J usage is TRBJ2-3, with 9 nucleotides matching TRBD1. The junction had 3 bases not matched to a gene; V was cut back by 8 bases and J by 0 bases. This CDR3 region has 14 residues. The V gene's germline CDR1 is WSHSY and CDR2 SAAADI. The CDR3 reads CASGTGSSTDTQYF. The sequenced part of the CDR3 DNA is TGCGCCAGCGGGACAGGGTCTAGCACAGATACG.

Many counts were recorded for this clone. The read comes to an end 3 residues before the CDR3 does, leaving the germline J gene to fill in the end. This rearrangement joins TRBV7-2 to TRBJ1-5; TRBD1 aligns across 8 bases. Trimming cost V 5 bases and J 3 bases; bases outside gene matches: 3. The CDR3 is 14 amino acids. CDR1 and CDR2 (germline): SGHTA, FQGNSA. CDR3 bases read: TGTGCCAGCAGCCAGGGGGCCCCCAATCAGCCC. The encoded protein is CASSQGAPNQP. The whole CDR3 reads CASSQGAPNQPQHF.

This clone was seen ten or more times. The CDR3 extends 3 residues past the end of the read, so its final part is completed from the germline J gene. The chain combines TRBV7-3 with TRBJ2-2; no clear D gene. The CDR3 covers 13 residues. CDR1 is SGHTA, CDR2 FQGTGA, per germline. Deletions cut 5 bases from V and 7 bases from J, with 11 bases between. The CDR3 bases that were read are TGTGCCAGCAGCCCAGAATTGGTCGGGGAG. Translated: CASSPELVGE. The CDR3, in full, reads CASSPELVGELFF.

As for this clone: The read comes to an end 3 residues before the CDR3 does, leaving the germline J gene to fill in the end. This chain links TRBV7-8 with TRBJ2-7; D gene unclear. This CDR3 is 13 amino acids long. The germline V gene has CDR1 SGHVS and CDR2 FQNEAQ. Trimming stripped 5 bases from V and 3 bases from J, with 11 bases between. The CDR3 bases that were read are TGTGCCAGCAGCGCCCGCGACATCTACGAG. Translated, it gives CASSARDIYE. The entire CDR3 reads CASSARDIYEQYF.

For this clone: Coverage ceases 3 residues before the CDR3 finishes, and the germline J gene fills in the end. This rearrangement joins TRBV5-6 to TRBJ2-2; D not resolved. V gave up 4 bases and J gave up 1 base, with 11 bases separating them. The CDR3 runs to 15 residues. The germline CDR1 and CDR2 sequences are SGHDT and YYEEEE. The part of the CDR3 DNA that was read is TGTGCCAGCAGCCTCGCCCTCAGGAACACCGGGGAG. Protein product: CASSLALRNTGE. The full-length CDR3 reads as CASSLALRNTGELFF.

In its sample, this clone was seen many times. CDR3 DNA, as far as it was read: TGTGCCAGTAGTTACACAGGGCTGGGGGTCGGAGATACG. Protein product: CASSYTGLGVGDT. The full CDR3 protein reads CASSYTGLGVGDTQYF. The chain combines TRBV19 with TRBJ2-3; D perhaps matches TRBD1 (6 bases). Read sequence stops 3 residues before the CDR3 end, and the germline J gene provides the missing end. V gave up 5 bases and J gave up 5 bases, with 20 bases separating them. The CDR3 covers 16 residues. Per the germline V gene, CDR1 is LNHDA and CDR2 is SQIVND (reference sequence). Full variable domain (remainder filled in from reference TRBV19 and TRBJ2-3): DGGITQSPKYLFRKEGQNVTLSCEQNLNHDAMYWYRQDPGQGLRLIYYSQIVNDFQKGDIAEGYSVSREKKESFPLTVTSAQKNPTAFYLCASSYTGLGVGDTQYFGPGTRLTVL.

This clone was counted ten times or more. With the read ending 3 residues before the CDR3 end, the germline J gene is used to fill in that end. V is TRBV19 and J is TRBJ1-5; TRBD1 matches at 8 bases. Trimming removed 3 bases from V and 0 bases from J; junction bases left unmatched: 1. The CDR3 runs to 15 residues. Germline V gene sequence: CDR1 LNHDA, CDR2 SQIVND (reference sequence). CDR3 DNA, as far as it was read: TGTGCCAGTAGTATCGGACAGGGTAGCAATCAGCCC. Protein product: CASSIGQGSNQP. The whole CDR3 protein is CASSIGQGSNQPQHF.

This clone showed up many times. The read finishes 3 residues shy of the CDR3 end, and the germline J gene is used to complete it. The chain is built from TRBV5-1 and TRBJ1-2, with 10 nucleotides matching TRBD1. Trimming at V came to 0 bases and at J to 4 bases, leaving 3 bases not matched to a gene. The CDR3 totals 15 residues. CDR1 is SGHRS and CDR2 is YFSETQ in the germline V gene. CDR3 in amino acids: CASSLGDRGVYGYTF. The CDR3 DNA, read in part, is TGCGCCAGCAGCTTGGGGGACAGGGGAGTCTATGGC.

A note on this clone: The read is 3 residues too short to cover the CDR3 end, so that end is filled in from the germline J gene. This chain links TRBV5-1 with TRBJ2-2; tentatively, D is TRBD1 (5 bases). Trimming cost V 4 bases and J 1 base, with 11 bases left between them. Germline V lookup: CDR1 SGHRS, CDR2 YFSETQ. The CDR3 length is 15 residues. CDR3 region: CASSPRGQNTGELFF. The CDR3 bases that were read are TGCGCCAGCAGCCCACGCGGACAGAACACCGGGGAG.

This clone was observed many times. Sequencing ends 3 residues short of the CDR3 end; the germline J gene provides the rest. The V gene is TRBV7-2, the J gene TRBJ2-7; 9 nucleotides line up with TRBD2. From germline, CDR1 is SGHTA and CDR2 FQGNSA. The CDR3 runs 14 residues. V lost 4 bases, J lost 5 bases, and 6 bases stayed unmatched. CDR3 protein: CASSSSGRMDEQYF. CDR3 bases read: TGTGCCAGCAGCTCGAGCGGGAGGATGGACGAG.

This clone was recorded at least ten times. From the germline J gene comes the end of the CDR3, since the read stops 3 residues before it. The V and J genes are TRBV7-2 and TRBJ2-7; 11 nucleotides match TRBD2. CDR1 is SGHTA and CDR2 is FQGNSA in the germline V gene. With V trimmed by 5 bases and J by 6 bases, 3 bases remained unmatched. This CDR3 is 13 amino acids long. Here the CDR3 reads CASSPGTSGEQYF. The sequenced part of the CDR3 DNA is TGTGCCAGCAGCCCTGGGACTAGCGGCGAG.

This clone turned up a few times. The read falls 3 residues short of the CDR3 end, and the missing part is taken from the germline J gene. V is TRBV5-1 and J is TRBJ2-3, with 11 bases lining up with TRBD2. Unmatched junction bases numbered 7, after V lost 4 bases and J lost 0 bases. The CDR3 spans 17 residues. The germline gives CDR1 SGHRS, CDR2 YFSETQ. The CDR3 sequence: CASSPGLAVLSTDTQYF. The DNA read from the CDR3 is TGCGCCAGCAGCCCGGGACTAGCGGTCCTTAGCACAGATACG.

Comments on this clone: From the germline J gene comes the end of the CDR3, since the read stops 3 residues before it. The genes are TRBV7-6 and TRBJ1-5, with D perhaps matching TRBD1 (6 bases). CDR1 and CDR2 (germline): SGHVS, FNYEAQ. The CDR3 spans 14 residues. The V gene lost 1 base and the J gene lost 6 bases, with 10 bases spanning the gap. Partial CDR3 DNA: TGTGCCAGCAGCTTAGGGGCAGGGGCTCAGCCC. Translation gives CASSLGAGAQP. The entire CDR3 protein is CASSLGAGAQPQHF.

A word on this clone: The read is 3 residues too short to cover the CDR3 end, so that end is filled in from the germline J gene. Other DNA sequences in this specimen translate into the identical CDR3. The V call is TRBV20-1, the J call TRBJ2-7; D is undetermined. V was clipped by 3 bases and J by 4 bases, with 10 bases between them. The length of the CDR3 is 12 residues. The germline V gene encodes CDR1 DFQATT and CDR2 SNEGSKA (reference sequence). The sequenced CDR3 bases are TGCAGTGCTAGGAGTCCGGGTTACGAG. It is translated as CSARSPGYE. The CDR3 reads in full as CSARSPGYEQYF.

This clone was seen at least ten times. With the read ending 3 residues before the CDR3 end, the germline J gene is used to fill in that end. The V call is TRBV7-2, the J call TRBJ2-3; 10 bases agree with TRBD2. The CDR3 spans 15 residues. Germline trimming cut 2 bases from V and 4 bases from J; bases unmatched to any gene: 3. Germline V gene data show CDR1 as SGHTA and CDR2 as FQGNSA. CDR3 sequence: CASSLLAGDSDTQYF. Partial CDR3 DNA: TGTGCCAGCAGCTTACTAGCGGGAGACTCAGATACG.

This clone was seen more than once but under ten times. Read data end 3 residues before the CDR3 end; the end is taken from the germline J gene. The chain couples TRBV30 to TRBJ2-1; 8 bases are shared with TRBD1. The CDR3 contains 14 residues. Germline trimming cut 5 bases from V and 5 bases from J; bases unmatched to any gene: 8. CDR1 and CDR2 from the germline V gene are GTSNPN and SVGIG (reference sequence). Partial CDR3 DNA: TGTGCCTGGGTAAGACAGGGGTTCGACAATGAG. Translation gives CAWVRQGFDNE. The whole CDR3 sequence is CAWVRQGFDNEQFF.

A remark on this clone: Read coverage stops 3 residues before the CDR3 terminus; the germline J gene supplies the remainder. This rearrangement joins TRBV30 to TRBJ2-1; 7 bases agree with TRBD2. The CDR3 loop spans 16 amino acids. J gave up 3 bases and V 1 base, and 9 bases lay outside the gene matches. Per germline, CDR1 GTSNPN and CDR2 SVGIG (reference sequence). This chain's CDR3 is CAWSASSGGSYNEQFF. CDR3 DNA, as far as it was read: TGTGCCTGGAGTGCCTCTAGCGGTGGGAGCTACAATGAG.

Comment on this clone: The read comes to an end 3 residues before the CDR3 does, leaving the germline J gene to fill in the end. V is TRBV5-1 and J is TRBJ2-7; D is undetermined. Germline V CDR1 and CDR2: SGHRS, YFSETQ. This CDR3 region has 13 residues. V lost 7 bases to trimming and J lost 1 base, with 12 bases between them. The CDR3 is CASSASPSYEQYF. The CDR3 bases that were read are TGCGCCAGCTCTGCCAGTCCTTCCTACGAG.

This clone occurred many times. The observed sequence ends 3 residues before the CDR3 terminus, with the missing tail filled in from the germline J gene. The V and J genes are TRBV20-1 and TRBJ2-3, with 11 bases that match TRBD2. Germline CDR1 is DFQATT and CDR2 is SNEGSKA (reference sequence). Trimming took 0 bases from V and 6 from J; bases not matched to a gene: 5. This CDR3 spans 15 amino acids. CDR3 protein: CSARDSGRASDTQYF. The CDR3 DNA, read in part, is TGCAGTGCTAGAGATAGCGGGAGGGCCTCCGATACG.

The sample holds a few counts of this clone. Sequencing ends 3 residues short of the CDR3 end; the germline J gene provides the rest. The chain combines TRBV19 with TRBJ1-5, with D perhaps matching TRBD1 (6 bases). In germline, CDR1 is LNHDA, CDR2 SQIVND (reference sequence). V lost 1 base and J 0 bases, leaving 13 bases between the germline ends. This CDR3 comprises 17 residues. This CDR3 is CASSIAGTPPSNQPQHF. CDR3 bases read: TGTGCCAGTAGTATAGCAGGGACACCCCCTAGCAATCAGCCC.